This paragraph covers one T cell receptor (beta chain) sequence. Its specificity is not known. This CDR3 region has 15 residues. V trimming: 3 bases; J trimming: 7 bases; junction bases outside the gene matches: 5. Germline V gives CDR1 MGHRA, CDR2 YSYEKL. TCRdb keeps only in-frame clones here, not all; method: immunoSEQ multiplex PCR. Among roughly 140,000 clones listed, about 93% were seen once. The record originates from a study of T cell responses to AZD1222 COVID-19 vaccine. Study results and limitations: Donors were mostly white British, more females; clonal diversity possibly underestimated. Nearly half of the spike-specific TCRs reportedly recognize variant regions that carry no mutations.

The sequences come from peripheral blood, collected on day 0 of AZD1222 vaccination. This chain connects TRBV4-1 to TRBJ2-3; 12 bases align to TRBD2. The sequence came from an adult in good health. The CDR3 coding sequence is TGCGCCAGCAGCCAGGTGACTAGCGGGAGAAATACGCAGTATTTT. This encodes CASSQVTSGRNTQYF.